This passage covers 6 T cell receptor beta chains from one sample sequenced in a study of monozygotic twins with inflammatory bowel disease (dated by TCRdb to about 2019). Library preparation used 5' RACE. The sample was run on an Illumina HiSeq 2500. TCRdb reprocessed the reads and provides one entry for every CDR3 protein sequence; no DNA is given. The table held for this sample gives approximately 400,000 distinct CDR3 sequences. Roughly 2.5% of the sample is taken by the ten largest. Sequencing was done on a sample of blood. These receptors were collected from a human donor with ulcerative colitis or Crohn's disease, or a healthy co-twin of an affected twin (not recorded which).

The chain has TRBV11-3 and TRBJ2-3; TCRdb reports TRBD1, a call that lacks DNA to check it against. The germline V gene encodes CDR1 SGHNT and CDR2 YENEEA. This CDR3 is 16 amino acids long. CDR3 loop: CASSLGRGQGSDTQYF.

The chain combines TRBV15 with TRBJ2-6. Germline V gene lookup returns CDR1 LNHNV and CDR2 YYDKDF (reference sequence). The CDR3 totals 14 residues. The CDR3 reads CATSRSSGANVLTF.

V and J are TRBV19 and TRBJ2-3; TCRdb's assignment of TRBD1 cannot be checked, as there is no DNA. The CDR3 is made up of 14 amino acids. Germline values: CDR1 LNHDA, CDR2 SQIVND (reference sequence). The CDR3 sequence is CASSMRGIGDTQYF.

The chain carries TRBV4-3 and TRBJ2-7. CDR1 LGHNA and CDR2 YSLEER come from the germline V gene. CDR3 length equals 14 residues. The CDR3 sequence is CASSQEGTVYEQYF.

The rearrangement uses TRBV20-1 and TRBJ1-6. The CDR3 is 15 residues long. Germline CDR1 DFQATT, CDR2 SNEGSKA (reference sequence). The CDR3 region is CSARDRRLINSPLHF.

V usage is TRBV20-1 and J usage is TRBJ2-7; the D gene TCRdb calls, TRBD1, cannot be checked with no DNA. The CDR3 covers 11 residues. Per germline, CDR1 DFQATT and CDR2 SNEGSKA (reference sequence). CDR3 protein: CSARRGGEQYF.